A selection of T cell receptor beta chains follows, all from one sample in a study of blood T cell repertoires in COVID-19. The method was immunoSEQ multiplex PCR; TCRdb's version includes in-frame clones alone and lacks a portion of them. The sample lists about 150,000 clones, 80% to 90% occurring once. The material sequenced was peripheral blood. Receptors were obtained from a man aged 18 to 30 with COVID-19, enrolled during active disease. CDR3s include the opening cysteine and the closing phenylalanine or tryptophan. A D gene is named only where the DNA matches it firmly.

V gene	J gene	D gene	CDR3 protein
TRBV24-1	TRBJ2-3	-	CATWGGAGDTQYF
TRBV19	TRBJ2-7	-	CASSLTADFREQYF
TRBV9	TRBJ1-1	-	CASSVGSSTGTEAFF
TRBV11-2	TRBJ2-3	TRBD2	CATISGRPGDTQYF
TRBV5-4	TRBJ2-3	-	CASSLDLDRSADTQYF
TRBV3-1/TRBV3-2	TRBJ2-3	-	CASNSGQDTQYF
TRBV7-2	TRBJ2-3	TRBD1	CASSPGTATDTQYF
TRBV7-7	TRBJ2-7	TRBD1	CASSPGTGSHEQYF
TRBV27	TRBJ2-7	-	CASSFGGGTYEQYF
TRBV28	TRBJ2-3	TRBD1	CASSPEGQMPDTQYF
TRBV7-9	TRBJ2-2	-	CASSLVGHTGELFF
TRBV15	TRBJ2-1	TRBD1	CATSRDTGGFNEQFF
TRBV9	TRBJ2-5	TRBD2	CASSVDPSGGETQYF
TRBV9	TRBJ1-4	TRBD1	CASSVEDRGGEKLFF
TRBV5-6	TRBJ1-3	-	CASSLVSGGGSGNTIYF
TRBV7-8	TRBJ1-1	-	CASSLDGGAFF
TRBV25-1	TRBJ2-7	-	CASSDGSGALSYEQYF
TRBV27	TRBJ2-2	-	CASSFLVPAANTGELFF
TRBV30	TRBJ1-2	-	CAWRLLSEDSGYTF
TRBV3-1/TRBV3-2	TRBJ2-3	TRBD1	CASQGQGGSTDTQYF
TRBV7-9	TRBJ1-6	-	CASSLDQGLSPLHF
TRBV29-1	TRBJ2-7	TRBD1	CSVDGGGQGYEQYF
TRBV4-3	TRBJ2-2	TRBD2	CASSPKLAGYANTGELFF
TRBV7-2	TRBJ2-7	TRBD2	CASSVGLAGFEQYF
TRBV11-2	TRBJ2-5	TRBD2	CASSQSLAGETQYF
TRBV7-9	TRBJ2-7	-	CASSSRDLAPYEQYF
TRBV9	TRBJ2-1	TRBD1	CASSVVGTALNEQFF
TRBV6-5	TRBJ1-1	-	CASRTTDEAFF
TRBV7-9	TRBJ2-5	-	CASSLAFREAETQYF
TRBV28	TRBJ2-2	-	CASRPSTATGELFF
TRBV5-1	TRBJ2-1	TRBD2	CASNPRTSAINNEQFF
TRBV9	TRBJ2-1	-	CASSVGQGNNNEQFF
TRBV6-5	TRBJ2-2	TRBD1	CASSTSRQGAGELFF
TRBV24-1	TRBJ2-1	TRBD2	CATSDFGTSGIGNEQFF
TRBV9	TRBJ1-5	TRBD1	CASSVGTDNQPQHF
TRBV5-8	TRBJ1-6	-	CASSLGRNSPLHF
TRBV7-8	TRBJ2-7	-	CASSLAGTSYEQYF
TRBV5-1	TRBJ1-1	TRBD1	CASRLTGSDTEAFF
TRBV6-5	TRBJ2-2	TRBD2	CASSYSPGRGIGELFF
TRBV5-1	TRBJ2-2	TRBD1	CASSIRTGGSTGELFF
TRBV30	TRBJ2-1	-	CAWSGKNEQFF
TRBV28	TRBJ2-3	TRBD1	CASSPGAGGPTDTQYF
TRBV11-2	TRBJ2-5	-	CASSLDLRETQYF
TRBV7-2	TRBJ1-1	-	CASSLTGPNTEAFF
TRBV3-1/TRBV3-2	TRBJ1-2	TRBD1	CASSQGGTGGGYTF
TRBV7-9	TRBJ2-7	-	CASTQGSREQYF
TRBV9	TRBJ2-1	-	CASSARRTSSYNEQFF
TRBV2	TRBJ1-4	-	CASSTGLEREKLFF
TRBV7-2	TRBJ2-1	TRBD2	CASSFSGTSGRYEQFF
TRBV28	TRBJ2-7	-	CASRRLGQSSYEQYF
TRBV28	TRBJ1-6	-	CASSFGTNLRPLHF
TRBV7-9	TRBJ1-5	TRBD1	CASTTGGSNQPQHF
TRBV7-2	TRBJ2-3	TRBD2	CASSQVTSGRSDTQYF
TRBV28	TRBJ2-7	TRBD1	CASSALGQGANEQYF
TRBV27	TRBJ1-2	-	CASSSITTGYGYTF